This T cell receptor (beta chain) comes out of a study of blood T cell repertoires in COVID-19. Across the whole study: Acute and convalescent COVID-19 specimens originated in the United States, Italy and Spain. From T cells, B-cell-depleted T cells, or PBMCs came the material, which was cDNA or gDNA.

Original analysis: Estimates of nucleated cell counts were drawn from the amplification of reference gene primers. Here immunoSEQ multiplex PCR was the method, and the copy in TCRdb shows in-frame clones only, minus some. V and J calls plus clone size are reproduced from that table; the DNA served to infer D and trimming. The table lists some 320,000 clones, roughly 88% of them singletons. A remark on this clone: Other DNA variants within this sample encode the same CDR3.

CDR3 size: 13 residues. Unmatched junction bases numbered 1, after V lost 5 bases and J lost 1 base. The rearrangement joins TRBV12-3 or TRBV12-4 to TRBJ1-1; 7 bases line up with TRBD1. Material for sequencing was peripheral blood. The receptor's source is a woman aged 30 to 39 who had recovered from COVID-19. In DNA form, the CDR3 reads TGTGCCAGCAGTAGGGGGCCGAACACTGAAGCTTTCTTT. It specifies CASSRGPNTEAFF.